Sequencing of this T cell receptor beta chain was carried out in a study of regulatory T cells in long-lasting Graves disease. Broader study findings: Analysis covered peripheral blood alone, not thyroid tissue. Persistent disease preferred TRBV28, TRBJ1-2 and TRBJ2-5.

Notes on this clonotype: Its antigen is unknown.

Investigators prepared the TCR beta libraries by applying iRepertoire HTBI primers and Arm-PCR of CDR3 regions. MiXCR was run by TCRdb on the multiplex PCR reads, yielding one entry per CDR3 protein. The sample consists of around 400,000 distinct CDR3 sequences, 20% to 25% of them appearing once. The length of the CDR3 is 16 residues. Trimming took 2 bases from V and 0 from J, leaving 16 bases between them. CDR1 and CDR2 from the germline V gene are GTSNPN and SVGIG (reference sequence). Time point indicated: persistent/refractory GD, antithyroid drugs over 5 years with positive TRAb. Generation of the TCR library employed RNA extracted from PBMCs.

The TCR originated in a woman aged 40 to 50 with Graves disease. The specimen comprised peripheral blood mononuclear cells (PBMCs), sampled when the disease was refractory, from a patient treated with antithyroid drugs. The chain joins TRBV30 to TRBJ2-5; D not resolved. The CDR3 protein is CAWSMSGVGYQETQYF. The CDR3 DNA reads as TGTGCCTGGAGTATGAGTGGGGTAGGGTACCAAGAGACCCAGTACTTC. The whole variable domain, remainder taken from reference TRBV30 and TRBJ2-5, is SQTIHQWPATLVQPVGSPLSLECTVEGTSNPNLYWYRQAAGRGLQLLFYSVGIGQISSEVPQNLSASRPQDRQFILSSKKLLLSDSGFYLCAWSMSGVGYQETQYFGPGTRLLVL.